These 6 T cell receptor beta chains were all obtained from the same sample, sequenced in a study of blood T cell repertoires in COVID-19 (dated by TCRdb to about 2020). The library was generated by the immunoSEQ multiplex PCR assay. Not all clones reach the TCRdb copy of this immuneACCESS table, which keeps in-frame sequences only. Checked studies attribute under half of the gap to unresolved V genes and leave the rest unexplained. The sample table records 90,000 to 120,000 clones; about 85% of these occur just once. The leading ten clones occupy 2.1% of the sample. The sequenced sample consisted of peripheral blood. All receptors come from a human donor in a cohort sampled during active COVID-19.

The V call is TRBV5-1, the J call TRBJ2-7; D not certain. V lost 0 bases and J 1 base, leaving 8 bases between the germline ends. Germline lookup yields CDR1 SGHRS and CDR2 YFSETQ. This CDR3 comprises 14 residues. This CDR3 is CASSLALGSYEQYF. The CDR3 bases are TGCGCCAGCAGCTTGGCCCTCGGGTCCTACGAGCAGTACTTC.

The chain uses TRBV4-2 and TRBJ2-4, with 7 positions matching TRBD2. The germline V gene encodes CDR1 LGHNA and CDR2 YNFKEQ. Trimming took 1 base from V and 4 from J; bases not matched to a gene: 13. The CDR3 runs 18 residues. The CDR3 DNA follows: TGTGCCAGCAGCCAAGGGGCCTCCCCTAGCGGAACAAAAAACATTCAGTACTTC. Translating it yields CASSQGASPSGTKNIQYF.

This sequence joins TRBV7-2 and TRBJ2-3, with 12 bases matching TRBD2. CDR1 and CDR2 (germline): SGHTA, FQGNSA. V lost 2 bases, J lost 5 bases, and 8 bases stayed unmatched. This CDR3 spans 17 amino acids. Here the CDR3 reads CASSLKASGGAKDTQYF. The CDR3, as DNA: TGTGCCAGCAGCTTAAAAGCTAGCGGGGGGGCAAAAGATACGCAGTATTTT. The full variable domain, with the rest looked up from reference TRBV7-2 and TRBJ2-3, is GAGVSQSPSNKVTEKGKDVELRCDPISGHTALYWYRQSLGQGLEFLIYFQGNSAPDKSGLPSDRFSAERTGGSVSTLTIQRTQQEDSAVYLCASSLKASGGAKDTQYFGPGTRLTVL.

The CDR3 sequence is CASSLLTSGTYEQYF. CDR3 bases: TGTGCCAGCAGTCTCCTGACTAGCGGGACCTACGAGCAGTACTTC. The chain joins TRBV28 to TRBJ2-7; 11 bases fit TRBD2. Looked up from germline, CDR1 is MDHEN and CDR2 is SYDVKM. This CDR3 comprises 15 residues. J lost 2 bases, V lost 5 bases, and 5 bases had no gene match.

This clone was counted between two and nine times. This chain connects TRBV6-2 or TRBV6-3 to TRBJ2-5, with TRBD2 identical over 9 bases. CDR1 is MNHEY and CDR2 is SVGEGT in the germline V gene. CDR3 length: 19 residues. Trimming took 2 bases from V and 3 from J; bases not matched to a gene: 16. The CDR3 DNA reads TGTGCCAGCAGTTACGGGTGGCGAGGTAGCGGGGGTCCAAAAGAGACCCAGTACTTC. Its translation is CASSYGWRGSGGPKETQYF.

The chain carries TRBV14 and TRBJ2-1; D is perhaps TRBD2 (7 bases). V was pared by 4 bases and J by 6 bases, with 13 bases between. This CDR3 comprises 14 residues. Germline V gene sequence: CDR1 SGHDN, CDR2 FVKESK. The CDR3 here is CASSRRGGRNEQFF. CDR3 in DNA: TGTGCCAGCAGCCGGAGGGGGGGACGCAATGAGCAGTTCTTC.